The present T cell receptor beta chain was sequenced within a study of T cell changes during pregnancy in multiple sclerosis. This table comes from immunoSEQ multiplex PCR, and its TCRdb copy is limited to in-frame clones, with some not included. The table shows 60,000 to 85,000 clones, with just over 90% occurring only once. CDR1 and CDR2 from the germline V gene are MNHEY and SVGAGI. The ends lost 4 bases at V and 6 bases at J; junction bases unmatched: 8. The CDR3 is 15 amino acids. The sequence derives from a female donor with multiple sclerosis, enrolled in a pregnancy study. The V call is TRBV6-5, the J call TRBJ1-2, with 10 bases matching TRBD1. Sequenced material: peripheral blood, taken in the second trimester of pregnancy. CDR3: CASSSPGTGVNGYTF. DNA for the CDR3: TGTGCCAGCAGTTCGCCCGGGACAGGGGTGAATGGCTACACCTTC.